This T cell receptor (beta chain) was identified during a study of cytotoxic CD8 clonotypes in ibrutinib-treated CLL. Turning to the study itself: The group held approximately eleven relapsed/refractory and about 15 treatment-naive patients, with 17 IGHV unmutated. Regarding the study as a whole: Private clonotypes, not public ones, expanded at ibrutinib response.

A remark on this clone: Its specificity is not known.

Sequenced by immunoSEQ multiplex PCR; TCRdb stores in-frame clones only, minus some. The sample holds 130,000 or so clones; over 75% are singletons and the top ten take approximately 2%. The CDR3 has 15 residues. V was cut by 2 bases and J by 2 bases, with 9 bases left in between. Germline loops: CDR1 MNHEY, CDR2 SMNVEV (reference sequence). The material sequenced was PBMCs, taken after 24 months of ibrutinib treatment. The TCR comes from a human donor with chronic lymphocytic leukemia. This chain uses TRBV27 with TRBJ1-4; D ambiguous. The CDR3 region is CASSLGVTTNEKLFF. As DNA, the CDR3 is TGTGCCAGCAGTTTAGGAGTGACTACTAATGAAAAACTGTTTTTT.